Below are 17 T cell receptor beta chains sequenced from a single sample in a study of T cell responses to AZD1222 COVID-19 vaccine. Assay: immunoSEQ multiplex PCR; the TCRdb copy retains only in-frame clones and omits some. The data hold about 130,000 clones, with 70% to 90% observed a single time. This sample comprised peripheral blood, obtained on day 0 of AZD1222 vaccination. The receptors were sampled from an adult in good health.

J is TRBJ1-3 and V is TRBV29-1; no clear D. The V gene lost 7 bases and the J gene lost 6 bases, with 10 bases spanning the gap. CDR1 and CDR2 (germline): SQVTM, ANQGSEA. CDR3 size: 11 residues. CDR3 nucleotide sequence: TGCAGCGGTTATGCAGAAAACACCATATATTTT. Amino acid sequence: CSGYAENTIYF.

Only one count was recorded for this clone. The chain combines TRBV5-5 with TRBJ2-7; TRBD1 might be the D (5 bases). The germline V gene has CDR1 SGHKS and CDR2 YYEKEE (reference sequence). The CDR3 is 14 residues long. V gave up 1 base and J gave up 3 bases, with 11 bases separating them. The CDR3, as DNA: TGTGCCAGCAGCTTGACGACAGACCTCTACGAGCAGTACTTC. It codes for CASSLTTDLYEQYF.

The rearrangement links TRBV9 to TRBJ1-4; TRBD1 agrees at 7 bases. Germline CDR1 and CDR2: SGDLS and YYNGEE. V lost 0 bases and J lost 7; bases outside the gene matches: 9. This CDR3 is built from 16 residues. CDR3 residues: CASSVALTGVGEKLFF. CDR3 in DNA: TGTGCCAGCAGCGTAGCCCTCACAGGGGTGGGTGAAAAACTGTTTTTT.

This clone was observed a few times. The chain recombines TRBV7-8 with TRBJ2-5; the D is unclear. CDR1 and CDR2 from the germline V gene are SGHVS and FQNEAQ. V was trimmed by 6 bases and J by 2 bases, leaving 10 bases between them. The CDR3 spans 13 residues. The DNA for the CDR3 is TGTGCCAGCAGGGCTGGATTACAAGAGACCCAGTACTTC. It translates to CASRAGLQETQYF.

This clone was seen only once. The chain uses TRBV29-1 and TRBJ1-5, with no clear D. Trimming removed 6 bases at V and 5 bases at J, with 14 bases between. CDR3 length: 13 amino acids. Germline CDR1 reads SQVTM; CDR2 reads ANQGSEA. The CDR3 DNA reads as TGCAGCGTCGTAGACGGCCACGATCAGCCCCAGCATTTT. It encodes CSVVDGHDQPQHF.

The J gene is TRBJ1-5, the V gene TRBV4-1, with D maybe TRBD1 (6 bases). With 1 base removed from V and 0 bases from J, the gap between germline ends came to 10 bases. The length of the CDR3 is 16 residues. Germline CDR1 and CDR2: MGHRA and YSYEKL. The CDR3 loop reads CASSQASQGSNQPQHF. The CDR3 region has the DNA TGCGCCAGCAGCCAAGCCTCACAGGGTAGCAATCAGCCCCAGCATTTT.

The chain has TRBV2 and TRBJ2-7; tentatively, D is TRBD1 or TRBD2 (6 bases each). The CDR3 spans 14 residues. The germline V gene encodes CDR1 SNHLY and CDR2 FYNNEI. Trimming cost V 7 bases and J 7 bases, with 20 bases left between them. CDR3 protein: CASIPHREVGEQYF. Here the CDR3 DNA reads TGTGCCAGCATCCCCCACAGGGAGGTGGGGGAGCAGTACTTC.

The chain uses TRBV2 and TRBJ2-1; 10 positions match TRBD1. This CDR3 is built from 15 residues. The V segment lost 4 bases and the J segment 2 bases; nucleotides outside the gene matches: 2. CDR1 is SNHLY and CDR2 is FYNNEI in the germline V gene. CDR3 sequence reads: CASSAGQGPYNEQFF. CDR3 bases: TGTGCCAGCAGTGCGGGACAGGGGCCCTACAATGAGCAGTTCTTC.

The genes are TRBV6-6 and TRBJ1-6; D is perhaps TRBD1 (6 bases). The V and J ends lost 4 bases and 5 bases respectively, with 12 bases between them. The CDR3 sequence is 15 residues long. The germline V gene has CDR1 MNHNY and CDR2 SVGAGI (reference sequence). The CDR3 protein is CASSSPDRNNSPLHF. The CDR3 DNA reads as TGTGCCAGCAGTTCCCCGGACAGAAATAATTCACCCCTCCACTTT.

V is TRBV20-1 and J is TRBJ2-7; D is unresolved. Trimming pared 7 bases from V and 0 bases from J, leaving 7 bases between. Germline CDR1 is DFQATT and CDR2 is SNEGSKA (reference sequence). The length of the CDR3 is 11 residues. The CDR3, as DNA: TGCAGTGGGTCTGGCTCCTACGAGCAGTACTTC. Translating gives CSGSGSYEQYF.

V and J are TRBV6-6 and TRBJ2-1; D might be TRBD2 (6 bases). The CDR3 spans 13 residues. Germline V lookup: CDR1 MNHNY, CDR2 SVGAGI (reference sequence). Trimming removed 2 bases at V and 4 bases at J, with 6 bases between. The CDR3 DNA reads TGTGCCAGCAGTTACAGCGGGTACAATGAGCAGTTCTTC. Protein: CASSYSGYNEQFF.

This chain uses TRBV3-1 (or the pseudogene TRBV3-2) with TRBJ2-7, with D perhaps matching TRBD2 (5 bases). CDR1 is LGHDT and CDR2 is YNNKEL in the germline V gene (reference sequence). V was pared by 4 bases and J by 0 bases, with 10 bases between. This CDR3 is 14 amino acids long. The CDR3 sequence: CASSLDWSSYEQYF. The CDR3 nucleotides read TGTGCCAGCAGCCTGGACTGGTCCTCCTACGAGCAGTACTTC.

The chain uses TRBV3-1 (or the pseudogene TRBV3-2) and TRBJ2-5; D call uncertain. There are 15 residues in the CDR3. The germline gives CDR1 LGHDT, CDR2 YNNKEL (reference sequence). V was pared by 4 bases and J by 0 bases, with 12 bases between. CDR3 region: CASSPSGPHQETQYF. CDR3 nucleotide sequence: TGTGCCAGCAGCCCTTCTGGGCCGCACCAAGAGACCCAGTACTTC.

The rearrangement links TRBV28 to TRBJ1-5; 8 positions agree with TRBD1. This CDR3 region has 15 residues. The trim removed 5 bases at V and 2 bases at J, leaving 5 bases unmatched. Germline CDR1 MDHEN, CDR2 SYDVKM. The CDR3 loop is CASSPGGAGNQPQHF. As DNA, the CDR3 is TGTGCCAGCAGTCCAGGGGGCGCAGGCAATCAGCCCCAGCATTTT.

This rearrangement joins TRBV6-5 to TRBJ1-2, with TRBD1 matching over 7 bases. V trimming: 4 bases; J trimming: 5 bases; junction bases outside the gene matches: 4. The V gene's germline CDR1 is MNHEY and CDR2 SVGAGI. The CDR3 has 13 amino acids. Here the CDR3 DNA reads TGTGCCAGCAGTTTGACAGGGAATTATGGCTACACCTTC. Amino acid sequence: CASSLTGNYGYTF.

This clone was seen just once. The chain recombines TRBV24-1 with TRBJ1-5, with D tentatively TRBD1 (5 bases). V was clipped by 5 bases and J by 6 bases, with 16 bases between them. In germline, CDR1 is KGHDR, CDR2 SFDVKD. The CDR3 totals 15 residues. For the CDR3, the DNA is TGTGCCACCAGTGCGTGGGGGGAGGGAGGTCAGCCCCAGCATTTT. It specifies CATSAWGEGGQPQHF.

V is TRBV12-3 or TRBV12-4 and J is TRBJ1-2, with D tentatively TRBD1 (6 bases). Trimming removed 4 bases from V and 4 bases from J, with 10 bases in between. The CDR3 is 13 residues long. CDR3 nucleotide sequence: TGTGCCAGCAGTTCGACAGGCGTCTATGGCTACACCTTC. Translated, it gives CASSSTGVYGYTF.